In this sample, the clone carrying this TCR beta chain turned up many times. The antigen is not known. The sample is drawn from a study of CD8 T cells in ankylosing spondylitis. Study findings and constraints: Disease-linked clones bore a CD8+ phenotype and were relatively rare in peripheral blood. Blood from ankylosing spondylitis patients appeared to carry a characteristic roughly eight-variant TCR beta motif. Several of the motif variants were reported before in synovial fluid and blood from reactive arthritis.

TCRdb processed the 5' RACE reads anew with MiXCR; each CDR3 protein has one entry. The sample gives about 800,000 distinct CDR3 sequences, 12% of which show up once; just over 0.5% is in the top ten. The CDR3 length is 13 residues. Germline CDR1 is DFQATT and CDR2 is SNEGSKA (reference sequence). With 6 bases removed from V and 6 bases from J, the gap between germline ends came to 17 bases. Sequenced sample: blood, either unsorted or a sorted T cell fraction (not recorded which). V and J are TRBV20-1 and TRBJ1-2; possible D gene TRBD1, 6 bases. This clonotype was sampled from a male donor with ankylosing spondylitis. The CDR3 here is CSARPPGGDGYTF. For the CDR3, the DNA is TGCAGTGCCCGCCCCCCGGGGGGCGATGGCTACACCTTC.